Listed below are T cell receptor beta chains from one sample, sequenced in a study of blood T cell repertoires in COVID-19. Assay: immunoSEQ multiplex PCR; the TCRdb copy retains only in-frame clones and omits some. Here the sample spans roughly 110,000 clones, roughly 85% being singletons. The source material was peripheral blood. The receptors stem from a human donor in a cohort sampled during active COVID-19. Both conserved end residues are part of each CDR3. The D gene is left open where the match is weak. Not every row has a clone size; where given, it reads once, few, many or a size class.

DNA | CDR3 | size | V | D | J
TGTGCCAGCAGCCAAGTGGCCAGGGCTACTGGAAACACCATATATTTT | CASSQVARATGNTIYF | . | TRBV4-2 | . | TRBJ1-3
TGTGCCAGCAGTTTGAGTATAGAGACCCAGTACTTC | CASSLSIETQYF | few | TRBV28 | . | TRBJ2-5
TGTGCCAGCAGTTACTCACAGGGGTATAATTCACCCCTCCACTTT | CASSYSQGYNSPLHF | . | TRBV6-2/TRBV6-3 | TRBD1 | TRBJ1-6
TGTGCCAGCAGCCCGGTGACAGGGGGCATCTACGAGCAGTACTTC | CASSPVTGGIYEQYF | . | TRBV7-9 | TRBD1 | TRBJ2-7
TGTGCCAGCAGTGAATGGGGGAGGGAGACCCAGTACTTC | CASSEWGRETQYF | . | TRBV25-1 | . | TRBJ2-5
TGCGCCAGCAGCGTTGACGGGGGGCCAGGGAATGAGCAGTTCTTC | CASSVDGGPGNEQFF | . | TRBV5-1 | . | TRBJ2-1
TGTGCCAGCAGCTTAGCGGGGCAGTACACTGAAGCTTTCTTT | CASSLAGQYTEAFF | . | TRBV7-9 | . | TRBJ1-1
TGCGCCAGCAGCCCCTTAGATTTCACAGATACGCAGTATTTT | CASSPLDFTDTQYF | . | TRBV5-1 | . | TRBJ2-3
TGTGCCAGCAGTTGGGAGGGTGAGCAGTTCTTC | CASSWEGEQFF | . | TRBV28 | TRBD2 | TRBJ2-1
TGTGCCAGCAGCTCCTCGCCGGGACTGGCCTACGAGCAGTACTTC | CASSSSPGLAYEQYF | . | TRBV5-5 | . | TRBJ2-7
TGCGCCAGCAGCATGGGACAGAAGAACTACGAGCAGTACTTC | CASSMGQKNYEQYF | . | TRBV5-1 | TRBD1 | TRBJ2-7
TGTGCCAGCAGCCAGCCTTCCGCGGGGGCACCGAACACCGGGGAGCTGTTTTTT | CASSQPSAGAPNTGELFF | . | TRBV3-1/TRBV3-2 | . | TRBJ2-2
TGTGCCAGTAGTCTAGTTTCCGGGACAGGGGGCGTCGAGCAGTACTTC | CASSLVSGTGGVEQYF | . | TRBV19 | TRBD1 | TRBJ2-7
TGTGCCAGCACCCCCCCGGACAGGGGGTCCTACGAGCAGTACTTC | CASTPPDRGSYEQYF | . | TRBV28 | TRBD1 | TRBJ2-7
TGTGCCAGCAGTTTCTCGGGGAACACTGAAGCTTTCTTT | CASSFSGNTEAFF | . | TRBV12-3/TRBV12-4 | . | TRBJ1-1
TGTGCCAGCAGAACAGGGGGCACAACAGATACGCAGTATTTT | CASRTGGTTDTQYF | . | TRBV11-2 | TRBD1 | TRBJ2-3
TGTGCCAGTAGTTCGTGGGGAGGCACTGAAGCTTTCTTT | CASSSWGGTEAFF | many | TRBV19 | . | TRBJ1-1